The rows below give T cell receptor beta chains drawn from one sample of a study of OX40 agonist ivuxolimab in advanced cancers. Measured with immunoSEQ multiplex PCR; TCRdb has only the in-frame clones, and not every one. The repertoire consists of tens of thousands of clones, with roughly 87% occurring once and the leading ten covering 12%. Material: CD4+ or CD8+ T cells sorted from blood, obtained in a trial of the OX40 agonist ivuxolimab. These receptors all come from an adult with an advanced solid tumor such as melanoma, head and neck, liver or kidney cancer. CDR3s include the opening cysteine and the closing phenylalanine or tryptophan. A D gene is named only where the DNA matches it firmly. Rows may omit the clone size; those that give it use once, few, many or a size class.

d_call | cdr3_length | j_call | clone_size | v_call | cdr3_aa | cdr3_nt
NA | 14 | TRBJ1-5 | NA | TRBV5-1 | CASSLDTGYQPQHF | TGCGCCAGCAGCTTGGATACGGGTTATCAGCCCCAGCATTTT
NA | 14 | TRBJ2-7 | once | TRBV30 | CAWRLAGFSYEQYF | TGTGCCTGGAGGCTGGCGGGGTTCTCCTACGAGCAGTACTTC
NA | 17 | TRBJ2-2 | NA | TRBV19 | CASSPRTGGLNTGELFF | TGTGCCAGTAGTCCCCGAACCGGGGGCCTTAACACCGGGGAGCTGTTTTTT
TRBD1 | 14 | TRBJ1-2 | NA | TRBV30 | CAWVTGTGNYGYTF | TGTGCCTGGGTCACCGGGACAGGGAACTATGGCTACACCTTC
NA | 12 | TRBJ1-1 | NA | TRBV13 | CASSLAGTGAFF | TGTGCCAGCAGCTTGGCGGGGACGGGTGCTTTCTTT
NA | 11 | TRBJ1-1 | NA | TRBV19 | CASSMLLEAFF | TGTGCCAGTAGTATGTTGCTTGAAGCTTTCTTT
TRBD2 | 13 | TRBJ2-3 | NA | TRBV30 | CAWSLSGGDTQYF | TGTGCCTGGAGTCTTAGCGGGGGAGATACGCAGTATTTT
NA | 12 | TRBJ2-1 | NA | TRBV11-2 | CASSFDYNEQFF | TGTGCCAGCAGCTTTGACTACAATGAGCAGTTCTTC
TRBD2 | 13 | TRBJ2-7 | NA | TRBV10-2 | CASRAGEMYEQYF | TGCGCCAGCAGAGCGGGAGAAATGTACGAGCAGTACTTC
TRBD1 | 15 | TRBJ2-1 | NA | TRBV29-1 | CSVVWGQSRDNEQFF | TGCAGCGTCGTGTGGGGACAGTCCCGGGACAATGAGCAGTTCTTC
NA | 14 | TRBJ2-3 | NA | TRBV30 | CAWRMGSGTDTQYF | TGTGCCTGGAGGATGGGCTCCGGCACAGATACGCAGTATTTT
NA | 11 | TRBJ2-1 | once | TRBV30 | CAWSVTSEQFF | TGTGCCTGGAGTGTAACCAGTGAGCAGTTCTTC
NA | 15 | TRBJ2-7 | NA | TRBV4-1 | CASSQESRAGYEQYF | TGCGCCAGCAGCCAAGAATCCAGGGCTGGCTACGAGCAGTACTTC
NA | 14 | TRBJ1-1 | NA | TRBV6-1 | CASRKLRDDTEAFF | TGTGCCAGCAGGAAACTCAGGGATGACACTGAAGCTTTCTTT
TRBD1 | 15 | TRBJ2-7 | NA | TRBV7-9 | CASSSSGTGSREQYF | TGTGCCAGCAGCTCCTCCGGGACAGGGAGCCGGGAGCAGTACTTC
NA | 14 | TRBJ1-4 | NA | TRBV19 | CASSMVTRGEKLFF | TGTGCCAGTAGTATGGTAACCAGGGGCGAAAAACTGTTTTTT
TRBD2 | 16 | TRBJ2-7 | NA | TRBV5-6 | CASSPRLATNSYEQYF | TGTGCCAGCAGCCCGCGACTAGCGACCAACTCCTACGAGCAGTACTTC
TRBD2 | 15 | TRBJ2-3 | once | TRBV6-1 | CASSVSLAGGETQYF | TGTGCCAGCAGTGTCTCCCTAGCGGGGGGCGAAACGCAGTATTTT
NA | 15 | TRBJ2-7 | NA | TRBV13 | CASGLQGGGILPQYF | TGTGCCAGCGGATTACAGGGTGGAGGAATATTACCGCAGTACTTC
NA | 17 | TRBJ2-7 | once | TRBV9 | CASSVESWGQGRNEQYF | TGTGCCAGCAGCGTAGAGTCTTGGGGGCAGGGGAGAAATGAGCAGTACTTC
NA | 12 | TRBJ2-1 | NA | TRBV28 | CASSYNGNEQFF | TGTGCCAGCAGTTACAACGGCAATGAGCAGTTCTTC
NA | 15 | TRBJ2-1 | NA | TRBV7-9 | CASSILDGGSWEQFF | TGTGCCAGCAGCATACTCGATGGTGGGTCGTGGGAGCAGTTCTTC
TRBD1 | 16 | TRBJ1-6 | NA | TRBV9 | CASSDTDRGLSSPLHF | TGTGCCAGCAGCGATACGGACAGGGGGCTTAGTTCACCCCTCCACTTT
NA | 15 | TRBJ1-5 | NA | TRBV19 | CASSILSAGNQPQHF | TGTGCCAGTAGTATATTGAGTGCGGGCAATCAGCCCCAGCATTTT
NA | 16 | TRBJ2-5 | NA | TRBV29-1 | CSVAALNRPNQETQYF | TGCAGCGTTGCGGCACTTAACCGCCCGAACCAAGAGACCCAGTACTTC
NA | 13 | TRBJ2-3 | NA | TRBV6-6 | CASSYSFTDTQYF | TGTGCCAGCAGTTACTCGTTCACAGATACGCAGTATTTT
TRBD2 | 16 | TRBJ2-7 | NA | TRBV4-1 | CASSQGAAGGPYEQYF | TGCGCCAGCAGCCAAGGGGCAGCGGGAGGGCCTTACGAGCAGTACTTC
TRBD2 | 16 | TRBJ2-7 | NA | TRBV19 | CASSMVGGGRALEQYF | TGTGCCAGTAGTATGGTAGGTGGCGGGAGGGCTCTCGAGCAGTACTTC
NA | 12 | TRBJ2-7 | once | TRBV30 | CAWSVHGNEQYF | TGTGCCTGGAGTGTACACGGGAACGAGCAGTACTTC
TRBD1 | 15 | TRBJ2-1 | NA | TRBV27 | CAVGNWDRGNNEQFF | TGTGCCGTGGGGAATTGGGACAGGGGGAACAATGAGCAGTTCTTC
NA | 14 | TRBJ1-1 | NA | TRBV5-6 | CASSFGFGNTEAFF | TGTGCCAGCAGCTTCGGTTTCGGGAACACTGAAGCTTTCTTT
NA | 12 | TRBJ2-1 | NA | TRBV27 | CASSLGYNEQFF | TGTGCCAGCAGTTTGGGTTACAATGAGCAGTTCTTC
NA | 13 | TRBJ2-2 | NA | TRBV29-1 | CSVESENTGELFF | TGCAGCGTTGAATCTGAGAACACCGGGGAGCTGTTTTTT
TRBD1 | 13 | TRBJ2-7 | NA | TRBV10-3 | CAISIGQGYEQYF | TGTGCCATCAGTATTGGACAGGGGTACGAGCAGTACTTC
NA | 12 | TRBJ2-5 | NA | TRBV6-1 | CASAGYQETQYF | TGTGCCAGCGCTGGTTACCAAGAGACCCAGTACTTC
NA | 15 | TRBJ2-3 | once | TRBV9 | CASSVGGGSADTQYF | TGTGCCAGCAGCGTAGGGGGAGGAAGCGCAGATACGCAGTATTTT
NA | 13 | TRBJ1-4 | NA | TRBV2 | CASTPVGYEKLFF | TGTGCCAGCACCCCGGTGGGGTATGAAAAACTGTTTTTT
NA | 14 | TRBJ2-7 | NA | TRBV9 | CASSEGDPYYEQYF | TGTGCCAGCAGCGAGGGGGACCCCTACTACGAGCAGTACTTC
NA | 11 | TRBJ2-3 | NA | TRBV7-9 | CASSLLDTQYF | TGTGCCAGCAGCTTATTAGATACGCAGTATTTT
TRBD1 | 14 | TRBJ2-7 | once | TRBV7-8 | CASSEDGTGMVQYF | TGTGCCAGCAGCGAGGACGGGACAGGCATGGTGCAGTACTTC
NA | 15 | TRBJ2-5 | NA | TRBV9 | CASSVDSGPQETQYF | TGTGCCAGCAGCGTAGACTCCGGGCCTCAAGAGACCCAGTACTTC
NA | 14 | TRBJ1-2 | NA | TRBV7-9 | CASSLYGGGLSYTF | TGTGCCAGCAGCTTATATGGGGGAGGCCTTTCCTACACCTTC
NA | 15 | TRBJ2-7 | once | TRBV7-8 | CASSLGLDPVYEQYF | TGTGCCAGCAGCCTGGGGCTGGATCCCGTCTACGAGCAGTACTTC
NA | 15 | TRBJ1-3 | NA | TRBV19 | CASSILHSSGNTIYF | TGTGCCAGTAGTATTCTACATAGCTCTGGAAACACCATATATTTT
NA | 15 | TRBJ2-1 | NA | TRBV7-3 | CASSLGQGIYNEQFF | TGTGCCAGCAGCTTAGGCCAGGGTATATACAATGAGCAGTTCTTC
TRBD1 | 15 | TRBJ2-7 | NA | TRBV4-1 | CASSQLTGLNYEQYF | TGCGCCAGCAGCCAACTGACAGGGCTCAACTACGAGCAGTACTTC
NA | 12 | TRBJ2-1 | NA | TRBV5-1 | CASTKHGDEQFF | TGCGCCAGCACGAAGCACGGGGATGAGCAGTTCTTC
NA | 14 | TRBJ2-7 | once | TRBV9 | CASSVRGIGYEQYF | TGTGCCAGCAGCGTACGGGGGATAGGCTACGAGCAGTACTTC
NA | 18 | TRBJ2-2 | once | TRBV25-1 | CASSEPPPRGPGTGELFF | TGTGCCAGCAGTGAACCCCCACCCAGGGGCCCAGGGACCGGGGAGCTGTTTTTT